These T cell receptor beta chains were read from a single sample in a study of blood T cell repertoires in COVID-19. Here immunoSEQ multiplex PCR was the method, and the copy in TCRdb shows in-frame clones only, minus some. The data contain over 150,000 clones, about 88% of them singletons. Sequenced material: peripheral blood. All receptors derive from a man aged 45-65 years with COVID-19, enrolled during active disease. Both conserved end residues are part of each CDR3. The D gene is left open where the match is weak. Part of the rows lack a size; the others show once, few, many or a class for expanded clones.

>TRBJ2-7|.|TRBV11-2|.
TGTGCCAGCAGCTTCTTTCCGGAGGCCTACGAGCAGTACTTC
CASSFFPEAYEQYF
>TRBJ2-2|TRBD1|TRBV5-6|.
TGTGCCAGCAGCCTCGGACAGGGCACCGGGGAGCTGTTTTTT
CASSLGQGTGELFF
>TRBJ2-2|TRBD1|TRBV10-3|.
TGTGCCATCAGGTCAGGGGGCCTGACCGGGGAGCTGTTTTTT
CAIRSGGLTGELFF
>TRBJ2-7|.|TRBV6-6|.
TGTGCCAGCAGTAGCTATGAATCCTACGAGCAGTACTTC
CASSSYESYEQYF
>TRBJ2-1|.|TRBV5-8|.
TGTGCCAGCAGCTTGGGAGGGAATGCTTACAATGAGCAGTTCTTC
CASSLGGNAYNEQFF
>TRBJ1-2|TRBD1|TRBV7-9|.
TGTGCCAGCATCTACTTGGTATCAGGGGGCTCCGGCTACACCTTC
CASIYLVSGGSGYTF
>TRBJ2-1|TRBD1|TRBV2|.
TGTGCCAGCAGGGAACAGGGGAGCTCCTACAATGAGCAGTTCTTC
CASREQGSSYNEQFF
>TRBJ1-5|.|TRBV6-5|.
TGTGCCACCCGCCGAGGACAGTTTAGCAATCAGCCCCAGCATTTT
CATRRGQFSNQPQHF
>TRBJ1-1|.|TRBV6-5|.
TGTGCCAGCAGTTACTCCGGCAGGTTGAACACTGAAGCTTTCTTT
CASSYSGRLNTEAFF
>TRBJ2-3|.|TRBV2|.
TGTGCCAGCAGTGCGCTCTGGGAGGGGGATCAAGGCACAGATACGCAGTATTTT
CASSALWEGDQGTDTQYF
>TRBJ2-3|.|TRBV6-5|.
TGTGCCAGCAGAAGGGGCCAGCCAGATACGCAGTATTTT
CASRRGQPDTQYF
>TRBJ2-7|TRBD2|TRBV27|.
TGTGCCAGCAGTTTAATTCCCCCCCGGGAGGGATCCGGCGAGCAGTACTTC
CASSLIPPREGSGEQYF
>TRBJ2-5|.|TRBV19|once
TGTGCCAGTAGTATTCGACAGCTGGAGACCCAGTACTTC
CASSIRQLETQYF
>TRBJ1-4|.|TRBV19|.
TGTGCCAGTAGTATGCCGAAGACGAGCGGCGGGGAAAAACTGTTTTTT
CASSMPKTSGGEKLFF
>TRBJ2-7|TRBD1|TRBV6-2/TRBV6-3|.
TGTGCCAGCAGTTACTCGAGGGACAGGGGAACCTACGAGCAGTACTTC
CASSYSRDRGTYEQYF
>TRBJ1-1|TRBD1|TRBV3-1/TRBV3-2|.
TGTGCCAGCAGCCATACCGGGACAGGGAGAGGGACTGAAGCTTTCTTT
CASSHTGTGRGTEAFF
>TRBJ2-1|TRBD2|TRBV12-5|.
TGTGCTAGTGGTTCGGGACTAGCGGGCTACAATGAGCAGTTCTTC
CASGSGLAGYNEQFF
>TRBJ1-4|TRBD1|TRBV7-9|.
TGTGCCAGCAGCCTACAGGGGGCGACTAATGAAAAACTGTTTTTT
CASSLQGATNEKLFF
>TRBJ1-2|.|TRBV12-5|.
TGTGCTAGTGGTTTGGCTTTCCCCTTACGTGATAGTAACTATGGCTACACCTTC
CASGLAFPLRDSNYGYTF
>TRBJ2-1|TRBD1|TRBV18|few
TGTGCCAGCTCACCAAATCCGGGACAGGGATACAATGAGCAGTTCTTC
CASSPNPGQGYNEQFF
>TRBJ1-2|TRBD1|TRBV2|many
TGTGCCAGCAGTGGGAACCGGGGACAGGGGCTATATGGCTACACCTTC
CASSGNRGQGLYGYTF
>TRBJ2-2|TRBD2|TRBV7-3|.
TGTGCCAGCAGCCCCATAGCGGGGGGGCCTGACGGGGAGCTGTTTTTT
CASSPIAGGPDGELFF
>TRBJ2-7|.|TRBV5-8|.
TGTGCCAGCAGTTACAGGGTAGGTAACGAGCAGTACTTC
CASSYRVGNEQYF
>TRBJ1-6|TRBD1|TRBV5-4|.
TGTGCCAGCAGCCGACAGGGAGGTAATTCACCCCTCCACTTT
CASSRQGGNSPLHF
>TRBJ2-7|TRBD1|TRBV29-1|.
TGCAGCGCCGGGACAGGGTCCCCCGAGCAGTACTTC
CSAGTGSPEQYF
>TRBJ2-7|.|TRBV28|.
TGTGCCAGCCTGGCCGCGGGTGCAGTGCTATACGAGCAGTACTTC
CASLAAGAVLYEQYF
>TRBJ2-3|.|TRBV11-2|once
TGTGCCAGCAGCACCATTAGCGCCTACACAGATACGCAGTATTTT
CASSTISAYTDTQYF
>TRBJ2-1|TRBD1|TRBV7-9|.
TGTGCCAGCACCATTCCGGGACAGGGTTCCCTAAATGAGCAGTTCTTC
CASTIPGQGSLNEQFF
>TRBJ1-1|.|TRBV19|many
TGTGCCAGTAGTATTGAGAGGAACACTGAAGCTTTCTTT
CASSIERNTEAFF
>TRBJ1-3|.|TRBV19|once
TGTGCCTCGACCGCCGCAACAGGGAAGGTAGAGAGCACCATATATTTT
CASTAATGKVESTIYF
>TRBJ1-5|.|TRBV30|.
TGTGCCTGGAGTACGAACCGGGGGTATAGCAATCAGCCCCAGCATTTT
CAWSTNRGYSNQPQHF
>TRBJ2-1|TRBD2|TRBV12-3/TRBV12-4|.
TGTGCCAGCAGTGCGGGACTAGCGATTCAGCAGTTCTTC
CASSAGLAIQQFF
>TRBJ2-7|TRBD2|TRBV5-1|.
TGCGCCAGCAGCTCCGGACTAGCGGGAGGTGGAGAGCAGTACTTC
CASSSGLAGGGEQYF
>TRBJ1-4|TRBD1|TRBV5-5|.
TGTGCCAGCAGCGTACCGGGACAGGGTCTCGAAAAACTGTTTTTT
CASSVPGQGLEKLFF
>TRBJ1-5|TRBD1|TRBV6-1|.
TGTGCCAGCAGTGAAAGAGGACAGGGGAGCTATCAGCCCCAGCATTTT
CASSERGQGSYQPQHF
>TRBJ1-2|.|TRBV27|.
TGTGCCAGCAGACCACTACCCCAGTACAACTATGGCTACACCTTC
CASRPLPQYNYGYTF
>TRBJ2-2|TRBD2|TRBV24-1|.
TGTGCCACCAGTGAGCTAGCGGGAGGGAACACCGGGGAGCTGTTTTTT
CATSELAGGNTGELFF
>TRBJ1-2|.|TRBV12-5|few
TGTGCTAGTGGTTTAGGGGGTCCTAACTATGGCTACACCTTC
CASGLGGPNYGYTF
>TRBJ2-3|.|TRBV6-1|.
TGTGCCAGCAGTGAGAAGCTCAGGGTGTATGCAGATACGCAGTATTTT
CASSEKLRVYADTQYF
>TRBJ2-1|TRBD1|TRBV18|.
TGTGCCAGCTCACAAGGACAGGGAACCACCTACAATGAGCAGTTCTTC
CASSQGQGTTYNEQFF
>TRBJ2-7|TRBD2|TRBV7-8|.
TGTGCCAGCAGCTTACCGGGACTAGCGGGAGTCATTACCTACGAGCAGTACTTC
CASSLPGLAGVITYEQYF
>TRBJ1-1|.|TRBV19|.
TGTGCCAGTAAAAAACAGGAGATGGAAGCTTTCTTT
CASKKQEMEAFF
>TRBJ2-5|.|TRBV10-3|.
TGTGCCATCAGTGAAGCAAACCAAGAGACCCAGTACTTC
CAISEANQETQYF
>TRBJ1-2|TRBD1|TRBV10-3|.
TGTGCCATCGGGACAGGGGAGGGCTATGGCTACACCTTC
CAIGTGEGYGYTF
>TRBJ2-6|TRBD1|TRBV5-5|.
TGTGCCAGCAGCGACTACAGGGGGCGGACTGGGGCCAACGTCCTGACTTTC
CASSDYRGRTGANVLTF
>TRBJ2-2|.|TRBV11-2|.
TGTGCCAGCAGCTTAGGGGCGGGACTCCACACCGGGGAGCTGTTTTTT
CASSLGAGLHTGELFF
>TRBJ2-7|TRBD1|TRBV12-3/TRBV12-4|.
TGTGCCAGCAGTTGGTCGACAGGGAACGAGCAGTACTTC
CASSWSTGNEQYF
>TRBJ2-1|.|TRBV6-1|.
TGTGCCAGCAGTGAAACCCCAGCAGGGCCCCCCCTCAATGAGCAGTTCTTC
CASSETPAGPPLNEQFF
>TRBJ2-5|TRBD2|TRBV19|.
TGTGCCAGGCAGGGACTAGCGGACCAAGAGACCCAGTACTTC
CARQGLADQETQYF
>TRBJ2-5|.|TRBV7-2|few
TGTGCCAGCAGCCAGTGGACAGAAGAGACCCAGTACTTC
CASSQWTEETQYF
>TRBJ2-2|TRBD1|TRBV6-5|.
TGTGCCAGCAGTAAAACAGGGGCGGGCGGGGAGCTGTTTTTT
CASSKTGAGGELFF
>TRBJ2-1|.|TRBV7-6|once
TGTGCCAGCAGCTTAGAAAACCCCAGAGTAGCATACAATGAGCAGTTCTTC
CASSLENPRVAYNEQFF
>TRBJ2-5|TRBD2|TRBV6-1|.
TGTGCCAGCAGTGAATCAGCCTTGCTAGCGGCCCAAGAGACCCAGTACTTC
CASSESALLAAQETQYF
>TRBJ2-5|TRBD1|TRBV25-1|once
TGTGCCAGCACCCGCGGGACAGGGGTAGGAGAGACCCAGTACTTC
CASTRGTGVGETQYF
>TRBJ2-7|TRBD2|TRBV30|.
TGTGCCTGGAGTCCGGGGGGGTACGAGCAGTACTTC
CAWSPGGYEQYF
>TRBJ2-7|TRBD2|TRBV3-1/TRBV3-2|.
TGTGCCAGCAGCCAAGGTTCCCTAGCGGGAAGTTTGTCCTACGAGCAGTACTTC
CASSQGSLAGSLSYEQYF
>TRBJ1-1|TRBD1|TRBV27|few
TGTGCCAGCAGCTACCTGGACAGGGGGGCTGAAGCTTTCTTT
CASSYLDRGAEAFF
>TRBJ2-7|TRBD1|TRBV29-1|.
TGCAGCGTTGTGGGACAGGGTAAGACCTACGAGCAGTACTTC
CSVVGQGKTYEQYF
>TRBJ2-3|.|TRBV2|.
TGTGCCAGCAGTACAGGGTCGGGCACAGATACGCAGTATTTT
CASSTGSGTDTQYF